What follows describes a single TCR beta chain. TCRdb re-called the RT-PCR reads through MiXCR, storing one row per CDR3 protein. The sample shows hundreds of thousands of distinct CDR3 sequences, around 41% of them seen only once. The sample belongs to a study of patients and donors after allogeneic stem cell transplantation. The receptor was isolated from a human donor who was either an allogeneic HSCT recipient or a stem cell or donor lymphocyte infusion donor (not recorded which). It is not recorded whose cells these are; they may come from a transplant donor. Sample: blood, either unsorted or a sorted T cell fraction (not recorded which).

The CDR3 bases are TGTGCCAGCAGTTTCGTGGAGGGGGTTGGCAATCAGCCCCAGCATTTT. This gives the protein CASSFVEGVGNQPQHF. This rearrangement joins TRBV28 to TRBJ1-5; a possible D gene is TRBD1 (6 bases). The CDR3 is made up of 16 amino acids. V lost 3 bases and J lost 2, with 14 bases in between. Germline CDR1 and CDR2: MDHEN and SYDVKM.